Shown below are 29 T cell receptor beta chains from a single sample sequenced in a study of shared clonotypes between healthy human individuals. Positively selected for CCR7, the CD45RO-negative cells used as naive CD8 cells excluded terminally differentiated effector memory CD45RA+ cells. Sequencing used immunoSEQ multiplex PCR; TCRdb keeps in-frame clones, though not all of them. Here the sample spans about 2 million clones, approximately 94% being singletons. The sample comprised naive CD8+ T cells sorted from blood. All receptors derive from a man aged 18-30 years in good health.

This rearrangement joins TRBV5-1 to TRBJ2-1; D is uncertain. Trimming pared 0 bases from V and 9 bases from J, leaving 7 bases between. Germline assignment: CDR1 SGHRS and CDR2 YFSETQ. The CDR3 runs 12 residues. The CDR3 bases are TGCGCCAGCAGCTTGGTGCGCGGTGAGCAGTTCTTC. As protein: CASSLVRGEQFF.

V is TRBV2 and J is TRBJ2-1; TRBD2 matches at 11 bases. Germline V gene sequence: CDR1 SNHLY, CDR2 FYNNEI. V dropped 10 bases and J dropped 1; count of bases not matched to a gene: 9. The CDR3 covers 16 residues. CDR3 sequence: CAKQETSGESYNEQFF. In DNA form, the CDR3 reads TGTGCCAAGCAAGAGACTAGCGGGGAGTCCTACAATGAGCAGTTCTTC.

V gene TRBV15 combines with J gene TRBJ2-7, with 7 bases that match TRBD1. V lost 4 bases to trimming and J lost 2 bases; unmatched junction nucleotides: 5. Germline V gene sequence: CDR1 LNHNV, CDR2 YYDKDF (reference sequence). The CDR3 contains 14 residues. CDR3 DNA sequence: TGTGCCACCAGCAAGTGGCAGGGGGCCTACGAGCAGTACTTC. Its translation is CATSKWQGAYEQYF.

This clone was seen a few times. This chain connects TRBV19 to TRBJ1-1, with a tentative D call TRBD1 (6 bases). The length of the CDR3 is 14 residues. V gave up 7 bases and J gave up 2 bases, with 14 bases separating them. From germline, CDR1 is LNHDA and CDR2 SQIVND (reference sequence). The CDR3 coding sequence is TGTGCCAGTACTACGGGACATGGAAACACTGAAGCTTTCTTT. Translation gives CASTTGHGNTEAFF.

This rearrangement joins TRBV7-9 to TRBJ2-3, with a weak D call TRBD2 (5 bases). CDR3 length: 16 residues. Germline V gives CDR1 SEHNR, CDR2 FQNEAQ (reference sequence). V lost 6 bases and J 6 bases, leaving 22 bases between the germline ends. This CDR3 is CASSPPWAALADTQYF. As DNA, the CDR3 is TGTGCCAGCAGTCCCCCCTGGGCCGCCTTAGCGGATACGCAGTATTTT.

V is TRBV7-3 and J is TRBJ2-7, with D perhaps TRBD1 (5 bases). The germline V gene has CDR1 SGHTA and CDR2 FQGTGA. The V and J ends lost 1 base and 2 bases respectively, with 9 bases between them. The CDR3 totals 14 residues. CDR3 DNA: TGTGCCAGCAGCTTAAATCCAGGGACCTACGAGCAGTACTTC. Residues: CASSLNPGTYEQYF. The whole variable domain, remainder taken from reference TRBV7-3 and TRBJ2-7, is GAGVSQTPSNKVTEKGKYVELRCDPISGHTALYWYRQSLGQGPEFLIYFQGTGAADDSGLPNDRFFAVRPEGSVSTLKIQRTERGDSAVYLCASSLNPGTYEQYFGPGTRLTVT.

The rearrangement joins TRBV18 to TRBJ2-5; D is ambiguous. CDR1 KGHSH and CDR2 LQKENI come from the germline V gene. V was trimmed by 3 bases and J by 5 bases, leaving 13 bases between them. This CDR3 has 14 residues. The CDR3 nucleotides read TGTGCCAGCTCACCCGACTGGTCCGGGGAGACCCAGTACTTC. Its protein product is CASSPDWSGETQYF.

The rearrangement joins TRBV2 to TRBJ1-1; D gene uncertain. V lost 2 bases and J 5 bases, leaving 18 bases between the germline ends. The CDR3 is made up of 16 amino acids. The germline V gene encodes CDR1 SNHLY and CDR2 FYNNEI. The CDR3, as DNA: TGTGCCAGCAGTGAAAGTCTCTTACGGGAAAGGACTGAAGCTTTCTTT. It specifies CASSESLLRERTEAFF.

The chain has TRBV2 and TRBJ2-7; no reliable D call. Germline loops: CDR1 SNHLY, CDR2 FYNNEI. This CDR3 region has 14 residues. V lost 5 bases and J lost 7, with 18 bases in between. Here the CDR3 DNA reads TGTGCCAGCAGTACAATCGCCCCGATGGGGGAGCAGTACTTC. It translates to CASSTIAPMGEQYF.

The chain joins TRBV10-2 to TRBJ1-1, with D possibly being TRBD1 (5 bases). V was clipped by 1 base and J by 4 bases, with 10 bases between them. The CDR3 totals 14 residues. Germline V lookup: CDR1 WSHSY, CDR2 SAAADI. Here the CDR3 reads CASSEFPGPTEAFF. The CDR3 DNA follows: TGCGCCAGCAGTGAGTTTCCGGGACCCACTGAAGCTTTCTTT.

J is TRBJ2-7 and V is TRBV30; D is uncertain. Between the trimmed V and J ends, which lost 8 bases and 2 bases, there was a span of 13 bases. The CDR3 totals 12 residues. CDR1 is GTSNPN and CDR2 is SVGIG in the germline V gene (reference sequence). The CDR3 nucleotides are TGTGCCGGCTGGACGGGTACCTACGAGCAGTACTTC. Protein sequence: CAGWTGTYEQYF.

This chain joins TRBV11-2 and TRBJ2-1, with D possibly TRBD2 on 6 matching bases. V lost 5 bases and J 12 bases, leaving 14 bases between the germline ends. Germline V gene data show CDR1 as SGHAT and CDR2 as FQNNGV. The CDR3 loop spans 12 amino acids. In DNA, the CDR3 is TGTGCCAGCAGCGTAGGAGGGGAGCGGCAGTTCTTC. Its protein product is CASSVGGERQFF.

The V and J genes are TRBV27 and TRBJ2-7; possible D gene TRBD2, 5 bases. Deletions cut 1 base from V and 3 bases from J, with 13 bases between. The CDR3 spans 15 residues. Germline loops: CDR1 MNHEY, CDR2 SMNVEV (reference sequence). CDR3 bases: TGTGCCAGCAGTTTATACTCAGGACTCAGCTACGAGCAGTACTTC. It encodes CASSLYSGLSYEQYF.

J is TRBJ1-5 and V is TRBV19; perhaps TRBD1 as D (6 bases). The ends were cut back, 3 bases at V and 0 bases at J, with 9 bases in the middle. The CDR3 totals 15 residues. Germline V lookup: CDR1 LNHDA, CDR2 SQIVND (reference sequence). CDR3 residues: CASSIDRNSNQPQHF. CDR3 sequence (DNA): TGTGCCAGTAGTATCGACAGGAATAGCAATCAGCCCCAGCATTTT. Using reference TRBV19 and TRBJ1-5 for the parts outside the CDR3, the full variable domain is DGGITQSPKYLFRKEGQNVTLSCEQNLNHDAMYWYRQDPGQGLRLIYYSQIVNDFQKGDIAEGYSVSREKKESFPLTVTSAQKNPTAFYLCASSIDRNSNQPQHFGDGTRLSIL.

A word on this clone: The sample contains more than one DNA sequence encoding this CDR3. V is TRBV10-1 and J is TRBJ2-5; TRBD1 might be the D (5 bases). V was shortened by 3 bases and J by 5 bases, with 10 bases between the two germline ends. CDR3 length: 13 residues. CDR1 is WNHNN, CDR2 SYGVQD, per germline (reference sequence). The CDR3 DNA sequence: TGCGCCAGCAGTGAAGGGGAAGGGGAGACCCAGTACTTC. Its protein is CASSEGEGETQYF.

The CDR3 DNA is TGCGCCAGCAGCCATCCTGGACCGGACGGGGAGCTGTTTTTT. Translating gives CASSHPGPDGELFF. This rearrangement joins TRBV4-1 to TRBJ2-2; D is undetermined. The CDR3 runs to 14 residues. Germline lookup yields CDR1 MGHRA and CDR2 YSYEKL. V was clipped by 3 bases and J by 7 bases, with 12 bases between them.

CDR3 bases: TGTGCCAGCAGCTTGGGACCTGACCAAGAGACCCAGTACTTC. Protein product: CASSLGPDQETQYF. The V and J genes are TRBV7-6 and TRBJ2-5, with D perhaps TRBD1 or TRBD2 (5 bases each). Per the germline V gene, CDR1 is SGHVS and CDR2 is FNYEAQ. V gave up 3 bases and J gave up 0 bases, with 8 bases separating them. The CDR3 sequence is 14 residues long.

Here the CDR3 DNA reads TGTGCCAGCAGCCGCCGGGACAGGGGTTACGAGCAGTACTTC. Its protein product is CASSRRDRGYEQYF. This chain links TRBV7-6 with TRBJ2-7; TRBD1 matches 10 bases. V lost 5 bases, J lost 4 bases, and 5 bases stayed unmatched. The germline V gene encodes CDR1 SGHVS and CDR2 FNYEAQ. The CDR3 is made up of 14 amino acids.

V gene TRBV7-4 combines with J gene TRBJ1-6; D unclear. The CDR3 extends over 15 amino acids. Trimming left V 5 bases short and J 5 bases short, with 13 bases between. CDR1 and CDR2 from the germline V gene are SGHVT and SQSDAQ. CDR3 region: CASSLSREDNSPLHF. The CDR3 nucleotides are TGTGCCAGCAGCCTTTCGAGGGAGGATAATTCACCCCTCCACTTT.

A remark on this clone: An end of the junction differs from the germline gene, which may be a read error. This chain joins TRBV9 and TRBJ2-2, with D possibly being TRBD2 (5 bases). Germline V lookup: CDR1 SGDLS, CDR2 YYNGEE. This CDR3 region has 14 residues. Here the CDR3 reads CASSVVGNTGEPFF. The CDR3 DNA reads TGTGCCAGCAGCGTAGTGGGGAACACCGGGGAGCCGTTTTTT.

CDR3 nucleotide sequence: TGTGCCAGCACCACTACAGGGGGGGGCGCAGATACGCAGTATTTT. Residues: CASTTTGGGADTQYF. This chain uses TRBV6-5 with TRBJ2-3; TRBD1 might be the D (8 bases). V was clipped by 7 bases and J by 4 bases, with 18 bases between them. The CDR3 spans 15 residues. The germline gives CDR1 MNHEY, CDR2 SVGAGI.

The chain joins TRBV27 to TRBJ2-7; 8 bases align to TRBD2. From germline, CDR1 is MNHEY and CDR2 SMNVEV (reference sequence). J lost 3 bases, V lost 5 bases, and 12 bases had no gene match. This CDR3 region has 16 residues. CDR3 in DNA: TGTGCCAGCAGTGAGCGGCCGGGACTAGTAGGCTACGAGCAGTACTTC. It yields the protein CASSERPGLVGYEQYF.

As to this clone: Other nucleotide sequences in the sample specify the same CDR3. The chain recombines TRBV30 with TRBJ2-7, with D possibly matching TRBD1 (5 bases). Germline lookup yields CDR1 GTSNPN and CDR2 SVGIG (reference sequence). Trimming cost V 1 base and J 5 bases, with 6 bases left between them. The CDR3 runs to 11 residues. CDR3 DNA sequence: TGTGCCTGGAGTGCAGGGAACGAGCAGTACTTC. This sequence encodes CAWSAGNEQYF. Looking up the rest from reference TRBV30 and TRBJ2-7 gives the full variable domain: SQTIHQWPATLVQPVGSPLSLECTVEGTSNPNLYWYRQAAGRGLQLLFYSVGIGQISSEVPQNLSASRPQDRQFILSSKKLLLSDSGFYLCAWSAGNEQYFGPGTRLTVT.

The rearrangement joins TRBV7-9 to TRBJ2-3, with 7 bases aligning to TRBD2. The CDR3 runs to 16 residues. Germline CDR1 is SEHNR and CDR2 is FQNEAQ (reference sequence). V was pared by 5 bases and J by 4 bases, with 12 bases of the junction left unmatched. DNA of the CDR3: TGTGCCAGCAGCCATATCGGCGGGGGAGAAGCAGATACGCAGTATTTT. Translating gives CASSHIGGGEADTQYF.

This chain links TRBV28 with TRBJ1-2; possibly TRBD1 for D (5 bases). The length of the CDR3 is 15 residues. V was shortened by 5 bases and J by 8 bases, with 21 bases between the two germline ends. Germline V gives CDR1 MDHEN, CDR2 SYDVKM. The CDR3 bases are TGTGCCAGCAGTATCGCCTCGGGGGGACGGGCCGGCTACACCTTC. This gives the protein CASSIASGGRAGYTF.

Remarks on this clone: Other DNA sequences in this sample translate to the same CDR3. CDR3 nucleotides: TGTGCCAGCAGCTTAGGGGGTACCTCCTACGAGCAGTACTTC. Its protein product is CASSLGGTSYEQYF. The chain links TRBV7-9 to TRBJ2-7; D not certain. The V gene lost 1 base and the J gene lost 0 bases, with 7 bases spanning the gap. Germline V CDR1 and CDR2: SEHNR, FQNEAQ (reference sequence). The CDR3 has 14 amino acids.

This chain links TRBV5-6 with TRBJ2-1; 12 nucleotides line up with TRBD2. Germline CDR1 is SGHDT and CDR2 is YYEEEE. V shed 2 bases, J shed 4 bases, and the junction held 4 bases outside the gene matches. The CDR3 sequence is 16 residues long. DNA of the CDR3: TGTGCCAGCAGCTTAACCCTAGCGGGGGGGTACAATGAGCAGTTCTTC. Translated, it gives CASSLTLAGGYNEQFF.

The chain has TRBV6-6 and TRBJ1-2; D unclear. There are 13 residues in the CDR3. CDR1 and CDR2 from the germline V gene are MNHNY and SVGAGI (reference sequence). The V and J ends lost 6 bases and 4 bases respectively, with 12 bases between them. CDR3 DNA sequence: TGTGCCAGCAGGCCCAAGGGTTCCTATGGCTACACCTTC. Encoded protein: CASRPKGSYGYTF.

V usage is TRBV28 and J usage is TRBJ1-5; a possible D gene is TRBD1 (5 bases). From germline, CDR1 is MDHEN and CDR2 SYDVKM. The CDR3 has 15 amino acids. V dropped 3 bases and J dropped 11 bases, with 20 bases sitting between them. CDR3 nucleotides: TGTGCCAGCAGTTTGAGGGGCGGGGACCTGAGAGCCCAGCATTTT. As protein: CASSLRGGDLRAQHF.